This note documents a single TCR beta chain sequence. The antigen is not known. Germline CDR1 reads LNHDA; CDR2 reads SQIVND (reference sequence). V was clipped by 6 bases and J by 3 bases, with 14 bases between them. The CDR3 covers 14 residues. TCRdb's table, derived via immunoSEQ multiplex PCR, lists solely in-frame clones and lacks some. Found here are about 180,000 clones, around nine tenths of them singletons; the top ten hold 5.5% to 6%. The record originates from a study of Ad26.COV2.S vaccination and SARS-CoV-2 variants. Notes on the study in general: Non-spike TCR breadth did not differ much between vaccine and placebo recipients. The TCR-based breadth and depth measures might underestimate overall T cell responses.

This receptor was obtained from a human donor who had recovered from COVID-19. The material sequenced was peripheral blood, taken after recovery from COVID-19. J is TRBJ1-1 and V is TRBV19; the D is unclear. As DNA, the CDR3 is TGTGCCAGTAGGAGAGACATCTCCTACACTGAAGCTTTCTTT. Its translation: CASRRDISYTEAFF.